This T cell receptor (beta chain) is from a study of blood T cell repertoires in COVID-19. For the study at large: Samples of COVID-19 (acute and convalescent) were obtained from the United States, Italy and Spain. In each case, the material was cDNA or gDNA derived from T cells, B-cell-depleted T cells, or PBMCs.

The CDR3 loop spans 15 amino acids. The germline V gene encodes CDR1 KGHSH and CDR2 LQKENI. Trimming removed 3 bases from V and 7 bases from J; junction bases left unmatched: 5. In the authors' methods: By means of reference gene primer amplification, nucleated cell counts were estimated. Clones were read by immunoSEQ multiplex PCR, and TCRdb kept only the in-frame ones, dropping some. V and J calls and clone size come straight from that table; D and trimming were deduced from the DNA. The sample yields about 250,000 clones, 83% seen once. The TCR comes from a human donor in a cohort sampled during active COVID-19. The sample taken for sequencing was peripheral blood. The rearrangement joins TRBV18 to TRBJ1-6, with TRBD1 matching 8 bases. In nucleotides, the CDR3 is TGTGCCAGCTCACCTACCACAGGGGGAAATTCACCCCTCCACTTT. This encodes CASSPTTGGNSPLHF.